A single T cell receptor beta chain is shown here with its context. Its antigen has not been determined. No base quality values were provided; no much bigger clone lies one nucleotide off. Participants in the prospective study were enrolled through a virtual design, were aged roughly 18 to 90 years, and lived in under 25 United States geographic areas. Cohort assignment in the prospective study relied on participant-reported clinical history from a screening survey and a study questionnaire. For ImmuneRACE Cohort 3, a participant was defined as recovered based on two consecutive negative NP/OP PCR tests, clearance by a healthcare professional, or resolution of symptoms. Mobile phlebotomists in the prospective study collected whole blood, serum and a nasopharyngeal or oropharyngeal swab from every participant. Participants in the prospective study had the option to provide additional blood draws and questionnaires over a roughly two-month period. Blood samples from the prospective study were shipped frozen or at room temperature prior to DNA extraction.

This record comes from a study of blood T cell repertoires in COVID-19 (dated by TCRdb to 2019 to 2021). Some background on the complete study: The collaborator samples originated in the United States, Italy and Spain and spanned the acute and convalescent phases of COVID-19. A freely available public database, intended as a resource for researchers studying the immune response to SARS-CoV-2, is where the repertoires were released. Deeply sampled blood TCRbeta repertoires from subjects exposed to, actively infected with, or recovered from COVID-19 were included in the dataset. The sample metadata nearly always contained a de-identified subject ID, COVID-19 status, age in years and sex. Samples came from the ongoing ImmuneRACE study (first 160 participants) plus 1,254 subjects from 6 global collaborators. The material from the prospective study consisted of cDNA or gDNA derived from T cells, B-cell-depleted T cells, or PBMCs. Where available, HLA class I and class II types were obtained from metadata supplied by the sample provider rather than from assay-based typing.

The immunoSEQ Assay, a bias-controlled multiplex PCR, was used to amplify TCRbeta CDR3 regions from genomic DNA. The study's processing was this. Nucleated cell counts per sample were estimated from amplification of reference gene primers within the assay. To quantify the absolute abundance of each unique TCRbeta CDR3 rearrangement, sequence reads were collapsed and filtered. Productive Simpson clonality was computed per sample as the square root of Simpson's diversity index over productive rearrangements. In TCRdb, the immuneACCESS table is reduced to in-frame sequences with V and J assigned. These tables do not hold every clone; where another copy was compared, an unresolved V gene accounts for under half, and the others remain unexplained. V and J calls plus clone size are reproduced from that table; the DNA served to infer D and trimming. In all, the sample holds over 150,000 clones, and around 84% of those were seen once. The ten top clones hold about 7.7% of the sample.

The study at large found these results: The quantity of clinical and demographic metadata differed by source and by participant and was supplied without curation.

The clonotype comes from a man aged 50 or older who had recovered from COVID-19. The sample consisted of PBMCs or T cells enriched from blood (not recorded which).

The CDR3 is CSVYAGGPRDTQYF. The DNA sequence reads TGCAGCGTTTATGCGGGGGGGCCAAGAGATACGCAGTATTTT. Rearrangement joined TRBV29-1 to TRBJ2-3; the central 9 bases match TRBD2. Measured from the cysteine to the phenylalanine, the CDR3 is 14 residues long. The CDR3 DNA has 42 bases and is translated from base 1. Trimming accounts for 5 bases at V and 5 bases at J, while the number of junction bases matched to no gene is 8. The germline V gene specifies SQVTM as CDR1 and ANQGSEA as CDR2.